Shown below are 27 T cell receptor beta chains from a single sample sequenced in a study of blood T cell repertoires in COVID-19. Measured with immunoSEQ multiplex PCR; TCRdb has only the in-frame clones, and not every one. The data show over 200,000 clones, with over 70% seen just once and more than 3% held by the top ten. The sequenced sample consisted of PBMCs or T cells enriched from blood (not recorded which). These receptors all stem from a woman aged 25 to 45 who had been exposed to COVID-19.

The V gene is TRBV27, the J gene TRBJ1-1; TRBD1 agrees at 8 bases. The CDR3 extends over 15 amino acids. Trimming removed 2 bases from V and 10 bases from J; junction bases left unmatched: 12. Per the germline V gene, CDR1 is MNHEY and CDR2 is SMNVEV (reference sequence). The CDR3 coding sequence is TGTGCCAGCAGTTTAAGGGTGACAGGGGCGATGGTAGCTTTCTTT. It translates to CASSLRVTGAMVAFF.

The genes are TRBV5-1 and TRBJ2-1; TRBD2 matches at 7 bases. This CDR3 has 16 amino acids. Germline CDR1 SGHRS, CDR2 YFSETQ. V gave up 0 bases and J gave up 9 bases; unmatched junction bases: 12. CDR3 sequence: CASSLGLREQTGEQFF. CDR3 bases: TGCGCCAGCAGCTTGGGTTTGCGGGAGCAAACAGGTGAGCAGTTCTTC.

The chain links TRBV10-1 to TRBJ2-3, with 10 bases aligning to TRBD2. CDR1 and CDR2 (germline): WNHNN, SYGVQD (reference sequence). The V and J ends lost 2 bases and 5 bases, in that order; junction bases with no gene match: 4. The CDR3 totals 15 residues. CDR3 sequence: CASSENLAGVDTQYF. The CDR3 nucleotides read TGCGCCAGCAGTGAGAATCTAGCGGGAGTAGATACGCAGTATTTT.

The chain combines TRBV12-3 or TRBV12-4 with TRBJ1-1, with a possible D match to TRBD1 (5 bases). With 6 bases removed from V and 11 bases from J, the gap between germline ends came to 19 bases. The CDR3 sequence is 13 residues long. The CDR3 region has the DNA TGTGCCAGCAGCTACCGGGAGGGGAGTAGGGCTTTCTTT. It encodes CASSYREGSRAFF.

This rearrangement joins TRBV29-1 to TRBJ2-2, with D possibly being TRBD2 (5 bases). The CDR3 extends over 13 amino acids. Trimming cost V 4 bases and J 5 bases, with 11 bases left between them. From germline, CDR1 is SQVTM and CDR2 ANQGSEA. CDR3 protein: CSVAGRVTGELFF. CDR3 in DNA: TGCAGCGTTGCCGGGCGGGTTACCGGGGAGCTGTTTTTT.

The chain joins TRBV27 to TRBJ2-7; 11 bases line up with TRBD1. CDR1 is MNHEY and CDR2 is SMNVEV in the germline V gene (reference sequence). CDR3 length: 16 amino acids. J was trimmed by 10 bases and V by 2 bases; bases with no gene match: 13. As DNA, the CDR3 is TGTGCCAGCAGTTTAGGAATTGGACAGGGGGCAATAGCTCAGTACTTC. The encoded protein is CASSLGIGQGAIAQYF.

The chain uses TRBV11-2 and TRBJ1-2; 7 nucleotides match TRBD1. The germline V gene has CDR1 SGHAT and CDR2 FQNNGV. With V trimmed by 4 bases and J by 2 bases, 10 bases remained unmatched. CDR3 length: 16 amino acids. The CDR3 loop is CASSSPGGRGNYGYTF. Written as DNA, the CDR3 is TGTGCCAGCAGCTCCCCCGGCGGCAGGGGGAACTATGGCTACACCTTC.

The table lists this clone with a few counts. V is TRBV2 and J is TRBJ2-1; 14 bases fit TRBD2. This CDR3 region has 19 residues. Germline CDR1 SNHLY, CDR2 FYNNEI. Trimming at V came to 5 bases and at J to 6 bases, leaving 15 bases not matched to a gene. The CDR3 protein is CASSNPGLAGVGGGNEQFF. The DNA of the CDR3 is TGTGCCAGCAGTAATCCGGGACTAGCGGGAGTGGGGGGTGGCAATGAGCAGTTCTTC.

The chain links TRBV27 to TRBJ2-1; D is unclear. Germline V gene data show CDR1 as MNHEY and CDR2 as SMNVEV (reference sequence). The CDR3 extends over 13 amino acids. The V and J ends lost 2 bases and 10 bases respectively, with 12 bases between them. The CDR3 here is CASSLELGWEQFF. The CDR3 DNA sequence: TGTGCCAGCAGTTTAGAGCTCGGGTGGGAGCAGTTCTTC.

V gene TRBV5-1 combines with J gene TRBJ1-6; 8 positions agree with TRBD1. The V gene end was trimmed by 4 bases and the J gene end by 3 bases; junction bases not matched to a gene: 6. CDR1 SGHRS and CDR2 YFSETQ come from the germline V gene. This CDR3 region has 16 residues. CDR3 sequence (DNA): TGCGCCAGCAGCATCACCGGACAGGGCTATAATTCACCCCTCCACTTT. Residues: CASSITGQGYNSPLHF.

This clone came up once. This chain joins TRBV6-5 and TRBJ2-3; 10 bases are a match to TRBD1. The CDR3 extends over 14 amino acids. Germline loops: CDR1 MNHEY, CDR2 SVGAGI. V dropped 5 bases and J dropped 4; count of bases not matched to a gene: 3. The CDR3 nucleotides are TGTGCCAGCAGTCGACAGGGGGCCTCAGATACGCAGTATTTT. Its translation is CASSRQGASDTQYF.

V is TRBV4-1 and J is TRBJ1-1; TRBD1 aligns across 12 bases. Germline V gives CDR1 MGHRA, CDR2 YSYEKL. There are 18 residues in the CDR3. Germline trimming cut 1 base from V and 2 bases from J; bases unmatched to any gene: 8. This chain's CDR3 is CASSQGPGQGARNTEAFF. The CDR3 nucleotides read TGCGCCAGCAGCCAAGGACCGGGACAGGGGGCTAGAAACACTGAAGCTTTCTTT.

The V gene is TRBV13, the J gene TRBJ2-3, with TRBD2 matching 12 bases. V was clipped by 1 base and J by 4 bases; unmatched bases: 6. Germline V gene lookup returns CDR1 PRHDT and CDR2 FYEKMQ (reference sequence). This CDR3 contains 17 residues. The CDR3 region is CASSLAGLAGRPDTQYF. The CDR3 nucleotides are TGTGCCAGCAGCTTAGCCGGACTAGCGGGACGCCCAGATACGCAGTATTTT.

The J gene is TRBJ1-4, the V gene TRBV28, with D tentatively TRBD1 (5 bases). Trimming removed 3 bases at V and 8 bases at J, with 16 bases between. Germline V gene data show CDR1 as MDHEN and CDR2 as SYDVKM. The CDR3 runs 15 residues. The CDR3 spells CASSFAGEVDEKLFF. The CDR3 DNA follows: TGTGCCAGCAGTTTCGCGGGGGAGGTGGACGAAAAACTGTTTTTT.

The CDR3 DNA reads TGCGCCAGCAGCTTCGGACAGGGGAATGGCTACACCTTC. Residues: CASSFGQGNGYTF. The chain joins TRBV4-1 to TRBJ1-2, with 9 bases matching TRBD1. J lost 6 bases, V lost 5 bases, and 4 bases had no gene match. The CDR3 loop spans 13 amino acids. CDR1 and CDR2 from the germline V gene are MGHRA and YSYEKL.

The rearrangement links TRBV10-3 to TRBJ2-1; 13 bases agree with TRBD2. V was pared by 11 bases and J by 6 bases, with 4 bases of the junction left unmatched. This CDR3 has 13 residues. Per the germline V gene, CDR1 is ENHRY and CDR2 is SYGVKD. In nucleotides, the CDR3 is TGTGCCCTCCGGACTAGCGGGAGCAATGAGCAGTTCTTC. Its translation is CALRTSGSNEQFF.

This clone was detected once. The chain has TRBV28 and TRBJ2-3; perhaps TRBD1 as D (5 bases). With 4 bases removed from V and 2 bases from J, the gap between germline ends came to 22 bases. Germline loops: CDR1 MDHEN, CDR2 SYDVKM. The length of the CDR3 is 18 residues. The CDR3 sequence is CASSSPPQGLLHTDTQYF. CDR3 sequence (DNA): TGTGCCAGCAGTTCTCCCCCCCAGGGTCTTTTACACACAGATACGCAGTATTTT.

This CDR3 is CASSLRKELAGGIETQYF. The CDR3 nucleotides are TGTGCCAGCAGCTTGCGTAAAGAGCTAGCGGGAGGTATTGAGACCCAGTACTTC. V and J are TRBV7-9 and TRBJ2-5; 11 bases are shared with TRBD2. Germline assignment: CDR1 SEHNR and CDR2 FQNEAQ (reference sequence). The CDR3 sequence is 18 residues long. V was clipped by 3 bases and J by 5 bases; unmatched bases: 14.

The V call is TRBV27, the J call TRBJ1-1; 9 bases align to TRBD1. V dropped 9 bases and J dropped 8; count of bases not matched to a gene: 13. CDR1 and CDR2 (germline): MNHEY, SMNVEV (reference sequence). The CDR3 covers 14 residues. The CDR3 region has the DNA TGTGCCAGTGGGGACAGGGTTCGGCCCCTCGAAGCTTTCTTT. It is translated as CASGDRVRPLEAFF.

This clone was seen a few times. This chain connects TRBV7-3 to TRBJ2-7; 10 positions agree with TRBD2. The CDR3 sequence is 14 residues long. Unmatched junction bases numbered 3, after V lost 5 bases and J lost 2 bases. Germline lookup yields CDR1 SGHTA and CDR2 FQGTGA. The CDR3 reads CASSVAGGAYEQYF. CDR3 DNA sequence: TGTGCCAGCAGCGTAGCGGGAGGCGCCTACGAGCAGTACTTC.

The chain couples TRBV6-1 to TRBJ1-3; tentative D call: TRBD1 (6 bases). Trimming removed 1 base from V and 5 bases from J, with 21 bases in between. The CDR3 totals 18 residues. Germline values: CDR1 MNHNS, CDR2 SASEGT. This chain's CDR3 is CASSEDPPTFRGRNTIYF. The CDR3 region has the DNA TGTGCCAGCAGTGAAGATCCCCCGACCTTCAGGGGACGAAACACCATATATTTT.

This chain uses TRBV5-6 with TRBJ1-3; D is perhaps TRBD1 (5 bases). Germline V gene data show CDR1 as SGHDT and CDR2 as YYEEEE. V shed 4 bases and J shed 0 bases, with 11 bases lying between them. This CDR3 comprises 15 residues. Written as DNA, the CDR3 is TGTGCCAGCAGCCCAGGGTTCCACTCTGGAAACACCATATATTTT. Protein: CASSPGFHSGNTIYF.

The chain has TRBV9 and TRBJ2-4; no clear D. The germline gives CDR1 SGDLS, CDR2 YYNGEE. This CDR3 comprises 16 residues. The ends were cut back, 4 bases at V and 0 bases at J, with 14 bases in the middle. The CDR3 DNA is TGTGCCAGCAGCCCACAGACATTTCTAGCCAAAAACATTCAGTACTTC. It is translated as CASSPQTFLAKNIQYF.

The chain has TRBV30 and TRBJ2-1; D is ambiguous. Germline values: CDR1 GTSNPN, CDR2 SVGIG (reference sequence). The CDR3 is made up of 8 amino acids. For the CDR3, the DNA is TGTGCAGCCAATGAGCAGTTCTTC. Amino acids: CAANEQFF.

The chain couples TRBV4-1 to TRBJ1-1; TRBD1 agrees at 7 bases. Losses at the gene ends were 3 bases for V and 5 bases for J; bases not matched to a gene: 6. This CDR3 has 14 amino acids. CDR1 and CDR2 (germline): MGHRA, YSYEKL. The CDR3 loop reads CASSHDRVGTEAFF. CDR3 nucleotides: TGCGCCAGCAGCCATGACAGGGTGGGGACTGAAGCTTTCTTT.

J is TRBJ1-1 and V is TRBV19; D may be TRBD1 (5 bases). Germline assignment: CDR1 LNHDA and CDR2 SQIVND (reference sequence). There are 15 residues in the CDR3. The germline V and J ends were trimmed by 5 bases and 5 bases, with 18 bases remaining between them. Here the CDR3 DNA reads TGTGCCAGTAGTTCATTCGGGACGGGGAGGACTGAAGCTTTCTTT. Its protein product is CASSSFGTGRTEAFF. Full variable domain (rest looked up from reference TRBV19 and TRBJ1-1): DGGITQSPKYLFRKEGQNVTLSCEQNLNHDAMYWYRQDPGQGLRLIYYSQIVNDFQKGDIAEGYSVSREKKESFPLTVTSAQKNPTAFYLCASSSFGTGRTEAFFGQGTRLTVV.

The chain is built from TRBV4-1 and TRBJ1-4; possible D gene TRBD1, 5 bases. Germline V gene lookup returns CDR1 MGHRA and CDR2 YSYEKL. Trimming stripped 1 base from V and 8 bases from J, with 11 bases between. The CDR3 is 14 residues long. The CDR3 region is CASSQALPGEKLFF. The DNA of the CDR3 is TGCGCCAGCAGCCAAGCTCTGCCAGGGGAAAAACTGTTTTTT.